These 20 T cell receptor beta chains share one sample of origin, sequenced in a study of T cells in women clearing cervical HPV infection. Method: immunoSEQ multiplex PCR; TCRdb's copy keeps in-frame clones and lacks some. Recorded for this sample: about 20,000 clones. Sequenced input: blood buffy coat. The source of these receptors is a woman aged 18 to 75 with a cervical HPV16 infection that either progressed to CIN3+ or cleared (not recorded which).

CDR3: CAWSTGWVTEAFF. The CDR3 bases that were read are TGTGCCTGGAGTACAGGGTGGGTCACTGAA. The chain joins TRBV30 to TRBJ1-1; possibly TRBD1 for D (6 bases). The read ends 3 residues shy of where the CDR3 ends; the end is completed using the germline J gene. The CDR3 is made up of 13 amino acids. The germline CDR1 and CDR2 sequences are GTSNPN and SVGIG (reference sequence). V gave up 2 bases and J gave up 4 bases, with 11 bases separating them.

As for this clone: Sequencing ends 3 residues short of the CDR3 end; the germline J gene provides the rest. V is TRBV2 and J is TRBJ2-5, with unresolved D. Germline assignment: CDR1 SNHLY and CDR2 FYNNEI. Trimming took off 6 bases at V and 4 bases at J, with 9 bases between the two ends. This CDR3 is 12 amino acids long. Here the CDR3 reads CASRDSLETQYF. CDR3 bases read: TGTGCCAGCAGAGATAGCTTAGAGACC. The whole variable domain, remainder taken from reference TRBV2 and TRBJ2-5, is EPEVTQTPSHQVTQMGQEVILRCVPISNHLYFYWYRQILGQKVEFLVSFYNNEISEKSEIFDDQFSVERPDGSNFTLKIRSTKLEDSAMYFCASRDSLETQYFGPGTRLLVL.

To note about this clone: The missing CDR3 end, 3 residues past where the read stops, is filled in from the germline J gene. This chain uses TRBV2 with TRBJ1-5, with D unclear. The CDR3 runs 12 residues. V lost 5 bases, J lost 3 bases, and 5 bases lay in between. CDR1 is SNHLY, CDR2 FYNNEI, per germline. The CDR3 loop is CASSRINQPQHF. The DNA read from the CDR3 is TGTGCCAGCAGTCGTATCAATCAGCCC.

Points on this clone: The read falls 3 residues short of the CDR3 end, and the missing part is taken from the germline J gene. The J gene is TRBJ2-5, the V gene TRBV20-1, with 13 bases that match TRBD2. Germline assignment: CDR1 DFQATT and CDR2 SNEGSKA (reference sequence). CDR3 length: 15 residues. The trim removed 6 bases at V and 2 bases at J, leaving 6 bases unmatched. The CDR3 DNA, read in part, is TGCAGTGCGCGGACTAGCGGGGGCCTACAAGAGACC. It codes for CSARTSGGLQET. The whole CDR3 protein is CSARTSGGLQETQYF.

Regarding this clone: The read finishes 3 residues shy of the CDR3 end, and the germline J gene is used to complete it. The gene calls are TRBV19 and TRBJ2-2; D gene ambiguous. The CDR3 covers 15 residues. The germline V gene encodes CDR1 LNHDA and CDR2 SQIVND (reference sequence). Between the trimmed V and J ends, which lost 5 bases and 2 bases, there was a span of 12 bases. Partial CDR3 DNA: TGTGCCAGTAGTCGCGGTGGTTCTAACACCGGGGAG. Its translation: CASSRGGSNTGE. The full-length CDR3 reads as CASSRGGSNTGELFF.

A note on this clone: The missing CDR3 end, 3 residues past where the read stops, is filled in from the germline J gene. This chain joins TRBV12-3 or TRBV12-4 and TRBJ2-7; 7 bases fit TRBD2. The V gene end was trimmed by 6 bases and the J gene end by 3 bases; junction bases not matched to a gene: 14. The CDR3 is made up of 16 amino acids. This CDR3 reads CASSKLQRGTNYEQYF. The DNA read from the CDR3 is TGTGCCAGCAGCAAACTCCAGCGGGGAACTAACTACGAG.

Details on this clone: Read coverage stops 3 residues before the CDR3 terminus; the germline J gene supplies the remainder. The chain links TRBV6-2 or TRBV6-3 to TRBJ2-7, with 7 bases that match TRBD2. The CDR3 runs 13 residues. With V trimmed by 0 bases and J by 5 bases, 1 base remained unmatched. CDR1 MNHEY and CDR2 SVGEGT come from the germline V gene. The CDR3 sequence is CASSYSAGDEQYF. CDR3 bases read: TGTGCCAGCAGTTACTCGGCGGGGGACGAG.

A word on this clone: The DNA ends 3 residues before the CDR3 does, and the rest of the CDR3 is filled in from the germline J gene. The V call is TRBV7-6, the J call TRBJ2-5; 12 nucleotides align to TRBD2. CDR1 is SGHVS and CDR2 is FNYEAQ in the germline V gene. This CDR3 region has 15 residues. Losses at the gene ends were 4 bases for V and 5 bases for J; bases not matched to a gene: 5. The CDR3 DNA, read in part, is TGTGCCAGCAGCTCCCTAGCGGGGGGGCCCGAGACC. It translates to CASSSLAGGPET. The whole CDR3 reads CASSSLAGGPETQYF.

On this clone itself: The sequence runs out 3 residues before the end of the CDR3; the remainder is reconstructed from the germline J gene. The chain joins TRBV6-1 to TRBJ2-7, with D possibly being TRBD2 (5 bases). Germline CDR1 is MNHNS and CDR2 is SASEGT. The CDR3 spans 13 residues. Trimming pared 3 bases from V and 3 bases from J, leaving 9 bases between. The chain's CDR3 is CASSERALYEQYF. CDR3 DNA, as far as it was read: TGTGCCAGCAGTGAGCGGGCTCTCTACGAG.

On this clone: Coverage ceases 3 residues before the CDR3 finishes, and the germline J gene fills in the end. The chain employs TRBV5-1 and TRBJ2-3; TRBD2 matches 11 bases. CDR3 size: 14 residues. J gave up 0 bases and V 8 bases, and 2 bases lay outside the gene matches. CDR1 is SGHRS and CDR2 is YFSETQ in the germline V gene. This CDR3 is CASRLAGSTDTQYF. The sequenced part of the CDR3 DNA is TGCGCCAGTAGACTAGCGGGGAGCACAGATACG.

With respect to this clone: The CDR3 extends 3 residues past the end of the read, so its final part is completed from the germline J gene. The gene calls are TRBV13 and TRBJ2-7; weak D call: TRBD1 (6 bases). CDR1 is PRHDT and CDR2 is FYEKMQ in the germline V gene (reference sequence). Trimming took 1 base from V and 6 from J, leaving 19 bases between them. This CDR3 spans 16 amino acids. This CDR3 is CASSLALQGFWGEQYF. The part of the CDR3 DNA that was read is TGTGCCAGCAGCTTAGCCTTACAGGGTTTTTGGGGCGAG.

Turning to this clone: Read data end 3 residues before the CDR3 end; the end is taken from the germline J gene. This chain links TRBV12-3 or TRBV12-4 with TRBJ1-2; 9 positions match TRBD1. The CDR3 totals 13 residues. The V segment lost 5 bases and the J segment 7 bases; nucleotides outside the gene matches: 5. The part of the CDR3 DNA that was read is TGTGCCAGCAGTCTCGGGACAGGGATTGGC. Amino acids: CASSLGTGIG. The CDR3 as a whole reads CASSLGTGIGYTF.

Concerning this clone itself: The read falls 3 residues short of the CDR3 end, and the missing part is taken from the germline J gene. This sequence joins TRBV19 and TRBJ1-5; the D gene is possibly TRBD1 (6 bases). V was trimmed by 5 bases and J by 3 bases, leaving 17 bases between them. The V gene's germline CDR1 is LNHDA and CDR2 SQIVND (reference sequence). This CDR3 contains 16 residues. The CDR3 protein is CASSLRGLLSNQPQHF. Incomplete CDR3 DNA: TGTGCCAGTAGTCTCAGGGGCCTTCTTTCCAATCAGCCC. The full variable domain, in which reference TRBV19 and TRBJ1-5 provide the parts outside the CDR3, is DGGITQSPKYLFRKEGQNVTLSCEQNLNHDAMYWYRQDPGQGLRLIYYSQIVNDFQKGDIAEGYSVSREKKESFPLTVTSAQKNPTAFYLCASSLRGLLSNQPQHFGDGTRLSIL.

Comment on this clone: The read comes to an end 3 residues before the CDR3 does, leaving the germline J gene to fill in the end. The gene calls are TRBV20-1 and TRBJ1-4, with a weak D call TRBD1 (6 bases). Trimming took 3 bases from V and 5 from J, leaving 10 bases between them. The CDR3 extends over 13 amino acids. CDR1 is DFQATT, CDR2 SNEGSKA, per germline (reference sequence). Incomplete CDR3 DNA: TGCAGTGCTAGGGACAGCCGGAATGAAAAA. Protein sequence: CSARDSRNEK. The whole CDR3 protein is CSARDSRNEKLFF.

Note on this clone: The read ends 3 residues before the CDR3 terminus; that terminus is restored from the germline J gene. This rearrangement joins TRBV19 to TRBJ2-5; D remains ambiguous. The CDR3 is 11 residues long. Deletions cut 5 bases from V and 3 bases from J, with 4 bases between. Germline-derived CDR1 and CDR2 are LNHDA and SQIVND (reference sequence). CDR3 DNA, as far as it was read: TGTGCCAGTAGTGTTAAAGAGACC. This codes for CASSVKET. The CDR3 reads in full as CASSVKETQYF. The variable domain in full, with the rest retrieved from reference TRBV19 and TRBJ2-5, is DGGITQSPKYLFRKEGQNVTLSCEQNLNHDAMYWYRQDPGQGLRLIYYSQIVNDFQKGDIAEGYSVSREKKESFPLTVTSAQKNPTAFYLCASSVKETQYFGPGTRLLVL.

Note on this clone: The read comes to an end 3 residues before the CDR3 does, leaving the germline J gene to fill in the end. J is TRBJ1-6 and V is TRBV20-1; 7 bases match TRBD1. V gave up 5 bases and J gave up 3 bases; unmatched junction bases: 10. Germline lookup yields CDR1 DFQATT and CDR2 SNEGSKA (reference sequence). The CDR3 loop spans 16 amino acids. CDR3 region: CSASRLRDSYNSPLHF. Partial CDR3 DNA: TGCAGTGCTTCGCGCCTCCGGGACAGCTATAATTCACCC.

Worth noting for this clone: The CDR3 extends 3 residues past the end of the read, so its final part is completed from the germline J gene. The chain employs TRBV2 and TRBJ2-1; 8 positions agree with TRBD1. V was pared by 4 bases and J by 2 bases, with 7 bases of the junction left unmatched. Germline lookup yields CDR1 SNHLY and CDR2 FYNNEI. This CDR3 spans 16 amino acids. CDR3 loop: CASSGHNRGAYNEQFF. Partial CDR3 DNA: TGTGCCAGCAGTGGCCACAACAGGGGGGCCTACAATGAG.

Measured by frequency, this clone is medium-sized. The CDR3 reads CASSPWTSGADYTQYF. The CDR3 DNA, read in part, is TGTGCCAGCTCACCCTGGACTAGCGGGGCCGATTATACG. The rearrangement joins TRBV18 to TRBJ2-3, with 12 bases that match TRBD2. Read coverage stops 3 residues before the CDR3 terminus; the germline J gene supplies the remainder. V gave up 3 bases and J gave up 7 bases; unmatched junction bases: 8. CDR3 length: 16 amino acids. CDR1 KGHSH and CDR2 LQKENI come from the germline V gene.

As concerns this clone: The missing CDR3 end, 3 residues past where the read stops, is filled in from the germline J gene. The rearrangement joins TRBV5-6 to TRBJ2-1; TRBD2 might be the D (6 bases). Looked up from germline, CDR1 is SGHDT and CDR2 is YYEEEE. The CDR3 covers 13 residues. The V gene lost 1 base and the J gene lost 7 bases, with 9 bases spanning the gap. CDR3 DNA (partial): TGTGCCAGCAGCTTGTATGCGGGAAATGAG. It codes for CASSLYAGNE. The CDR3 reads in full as CASSLYAGNEQFF.

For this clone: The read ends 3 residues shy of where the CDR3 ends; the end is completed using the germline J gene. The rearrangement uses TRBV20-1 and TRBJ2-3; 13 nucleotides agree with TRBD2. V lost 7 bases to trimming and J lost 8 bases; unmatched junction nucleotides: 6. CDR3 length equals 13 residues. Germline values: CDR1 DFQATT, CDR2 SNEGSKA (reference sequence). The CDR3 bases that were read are TGCAGTGTCGAGACTAGCGGGGGGATTACG. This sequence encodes CSVETSGGIT. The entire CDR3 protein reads CSVETSGGITQYF.